This T cell receptor beta chain derives from a study of T cell responses to AZD1222 COVID-19 vaccine. On this clone itself: Its antigen remains unidentified. A junction boundary mismatches the germline segment, possibly from a read error.

Using immunoSEQ multiplex PCR, the repertoire was profiled, and TCRdb retains in-frame clones only, with some absent. In the table there are 120,000 or so clones, about 90% of which are singletons. Germline loops: CDR1 SGHVS, CDR2 FQNEAQ. The CDR3 sequence is 15 residues long. Overall study findings and caveats: At 160-218 and 743-854, vaccine-associated CD4 TCRs were dominant, and they spanned spike. Baseline antibody screening turned up just a handful of seropositive AZD1222 recipients. White British donors predominated, females outnumbered males, and clonal diversity was possibly underestimated.

This chain joins TRBV7-8 and TRBJ2-5; TRBD1 or TRBD2 may be the D gene (5 bases each). The specimen was peripheral blood, collected on day 0 of AZD1222 vaccination. This TCR was sampled from an adult in good health. The CDR3 DNA reads as TGTGCCAGCAGCTTAGTAGTTGGGACCCAAGGGACCCAGTACTTC. Its protein product is CASSLVVGTQGTQYF.